This T cell receptor beta chain was retrieved from a study of T cell changes during pregnancy in multiple sclerosis. TCRdb keeps only in-frame clones here, not all; method: immunoSEQ multiplex PCR. The table has about 46,000 clones, almost 95% seen once. After removal of 5 bases from V and 5 bases from J, the junction contained 12 bases not matched to a gene. The CDR3 is made up of 16 amino acids. Germline V gives CDR1 MNHEY, CDR2 SMNVEV (reference sequence). This chain connects TRBV27 to TRBJ2-1, with TRBD2 identical over 7 bases. The receptor was derived from a female donor in good health, enrolled as a control in a pregnancy study. The material was CD4+ T cells from peripheral blood mononuclear cells, obtained in the second trimester of pregnancy. The CDR3 bases are TGTGCCAGCAGTCCCCTAGGGGCGGGGGTTAACAATGAGCAGTTCTTC. Its translation: CASSPLGAGVNNEQFF.